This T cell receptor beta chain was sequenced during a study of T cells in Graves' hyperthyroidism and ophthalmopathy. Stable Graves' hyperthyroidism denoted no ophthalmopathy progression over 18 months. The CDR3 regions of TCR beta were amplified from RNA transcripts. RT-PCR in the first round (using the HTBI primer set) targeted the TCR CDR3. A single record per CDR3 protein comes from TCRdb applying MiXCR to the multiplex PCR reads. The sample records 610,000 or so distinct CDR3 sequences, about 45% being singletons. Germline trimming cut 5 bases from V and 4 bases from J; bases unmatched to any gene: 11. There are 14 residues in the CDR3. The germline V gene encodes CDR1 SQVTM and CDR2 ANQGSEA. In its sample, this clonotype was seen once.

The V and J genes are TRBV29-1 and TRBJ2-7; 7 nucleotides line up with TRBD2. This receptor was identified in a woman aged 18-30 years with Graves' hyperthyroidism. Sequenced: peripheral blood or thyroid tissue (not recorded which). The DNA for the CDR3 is TGCAGCGTTAGTGGTGGCGGGAGCGCGTACGAGCAGTACTTC. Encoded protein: CSVSGGGSAYEQYF.